The 8 T cell receptor beta chains below come from one sample, sequenced in a study of blood T cell repertoires in COVID-19. Here immunoSEQ multiplex PCR was the method, and the copy in TCRdb shows in-frame clones only, minus some. The sample yields fewer than 50,000 clones, 75% to 85% seen once. Sequencing input: peripheral blood. The receptors shown here come from a man older than 75 with acute or convalescent COVID-19.

J is TRBJ1-6 and V is TRBV28; no firm D call. Germline V lookup: CDR1 MDHEN, CDR2 SYDVKM. This CDR3 is 14 amino acids long. The V end lost 2 bases, the J end lost 11 bases, and 13 bases lay between the germline ends. Here the CDR3 DNA reads TGTGCCAGCAGTTTACCAGAGGGTTTGACACCCCTCCACTTT. It encodes CASSLPEGLTPLHF.

This rearrangement joins TRBV24-1 to TRBJ1-2; TRBD1 matches at 8 bases. The CDR3 consists of 14 residues. In germline, CDR1 is KGHDR, CDR2 SFDVKD. J gave up 6 bases and V 5 bases, and 7 bases lay outside the gene matches. CDR3 coding DNA: TGTGCCACCAGTGCCCAGGGGGCGCGAGATGGCTACACCTTC. Its translation is CATSAQGARDGYTF.

Here the CDR3 DNA reads TGTGCCAGCAGTCTGATAGCGGGAGGAGATACGCAGTATTTT. This sequence encodes CASSLIAGGDTQYF. This chain joins TRBV3-1 (or the pseudogene TRBV3-2) and TRBJ2-3; 10 bases agree with TRBD2. Unmatched junction bases numbered 5, after V lost 6 bases and J lost 5 bases. Germline V CDR1 and CDR2: LGHDT, YNNKEL (reference sequence). The CDR3 is 14 residues long.

This rearrangement joins TRBV15 to TRBJ1-3, with TRBD1 matching 7 bases. CDR1 LNHNV and CDR2 YYDKDF come from the germline V gene (reference sequence). Trimming removed 3 bases from V and 0 bases from J; junction bases left unmatched: 5. The CDR3 runs to 16 residues. CDR3: CATSSKQGYSGNTIYF. The CDR3 region has the DNA TGTGCCACCAGCAGTAAACAGGGGTACTCTGGAAACACCATATATTTT. Combining the CDR3 with reference TRBV15 and TRBJ1-3 gives the whole variable domain DAMVIQNPRYQVTQFGKPVTLSCSQTLNHNVMYWYQQKSSQAPKLLFHYYDKDFNNEADTPDNFQSRRPNTSFCFLDIRSPGLGDTAMYLCATSSKQGYSGNTIYFGEGSWLTVV.

V gene TRBV5-1 combines with J gene TRBJ1-6; the match to TRBD1 covers 10 bases. CDR3 length equals 16 residues. CDR1 and CDR2 (germline): SGHRS, YFSETQ. Losses at the gene ends were 0 bases for V and 9 bases for J; bases not matched to a gene: 6. The CDR3 region is CASSLGTGGSGSPLHF. The CDR3 nucleotides are TGCGCCAGCAGCTTGGGGACAGGGGGGAGCGGTTCACCCCTCCACTTT. Complete variable domain (other parts from reference TRBV5-1 and TRBJ1-6): KAGVTQTPRYLIKTRGQQVTLSCSPISGHRSVSWYQQTPGQGLQFLFEYFSETQRNKGNFPGRFSGRQFSNSRSEMNVSTLELGDSALYLCASSLGTGGSGSPLHFGNGTRLTVT.

The chain is built from TRBV7-3 and TRBJ2-2, with TRBD2 as a possible D gene (6 bases). Germline V gene lookup returns CDR1 SGHTA and CDR2 FQGTGA. V was clipped by 2 bases and J by 4 bases, with 11 bases between them. The CDR3 extends over 15 amino acids. As DNA, the CDR3 is TGTGCCAGCAGCTTAGGGCGGGACGGCACCGGGGAGCTGTTTTTT. This encodes CASSLGRDGTGELFF. The whole variable domain, remainder taken from reference TRBV7-3 and TRBJ2-2, is GAGVSQTPSNKVTEKGKYVELRCDPISGHTALYWYRQSLGQGPEFLIYFQGTGAADDSGLPNDRFFAVRPEGSVSTLKIQRTERGDSAVYLCASSLGRDGTGELFFGEGSRLTVL.

The rearrangement uses TRBV3-1 (or the pseudogene TRBV3-2) and TRBJ1-2, with D perhaps TRBD1 (5 bases). Germline V gene sequence: CDR1 LGHDT, CDR2 YNNKEL (reference sequence). Deletions cut 5 bases from V and 0 bases from J, with 13 bases between. The length of the CDR3 is 15 residues. The CDR3 DNA is TGTGCCAGCAGCTCCACCGGGGGTTCTAACTATGGCTACACCTTC. It specifies CASSSTGGSNYGYTF.

V is TRBV6-5 and J is TRBJ1-5, with 7 bases lining up with TRBD1. The V gene end was trimmed by 6 bases and the J gene end by 7 bases; junction bases not matched to a gene: 6. CDR1 MNHEY and CDR2 SVGAGI come from the germline V gene. This CDR3 spans 13 amino acids. The CDR3 protein is CASSATGPQPQHF. The DNA of the CDR3 is TGTGCCAGCAGCGCGACAGGGCCCCAGCCCCAGCATTTT.